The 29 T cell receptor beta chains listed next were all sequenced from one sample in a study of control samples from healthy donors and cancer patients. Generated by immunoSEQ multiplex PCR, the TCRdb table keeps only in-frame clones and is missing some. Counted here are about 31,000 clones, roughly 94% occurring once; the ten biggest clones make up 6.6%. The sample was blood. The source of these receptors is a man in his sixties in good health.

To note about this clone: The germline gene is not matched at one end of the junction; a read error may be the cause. The CDR3, as DNA: TGTGCCAGCACCCTGGGACAGTTCCCTAACTATGACTACACCTTC. Protein sequence: CASTLGQFPNYDYTF. The V gene is TRBV27, the J gene TRBJ1-2; 7 bases are shared with TRBD1. The germline gives CDR1 MNHEY, CDR2 SMNVEV (reference sequence). The CDR3 length is 15 residues.

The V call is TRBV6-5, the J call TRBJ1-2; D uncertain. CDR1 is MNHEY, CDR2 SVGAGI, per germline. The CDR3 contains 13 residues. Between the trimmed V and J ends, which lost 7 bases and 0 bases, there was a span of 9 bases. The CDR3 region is CASTPDANYGYTF. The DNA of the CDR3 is TGTGCCAGCACCCCTGATGCTAACTATGGCTACACCTTC.

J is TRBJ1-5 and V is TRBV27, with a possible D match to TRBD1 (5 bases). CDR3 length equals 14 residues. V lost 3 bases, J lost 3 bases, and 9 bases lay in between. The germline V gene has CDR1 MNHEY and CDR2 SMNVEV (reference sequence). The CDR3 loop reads CASSFRGPNQPQHF. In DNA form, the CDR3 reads TGTGCCAGCAGTTTCCGGGGCCCCAATCAGCCCCAGCATTTT.

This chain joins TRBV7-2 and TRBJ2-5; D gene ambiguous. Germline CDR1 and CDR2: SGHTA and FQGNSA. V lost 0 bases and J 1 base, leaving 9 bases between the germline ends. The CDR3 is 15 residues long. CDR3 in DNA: TGTGCCAGCAGCTTAGCAGGAACTCTCCAAGAGACCCAGTACTTC. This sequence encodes CASSLAGTLQETQYF. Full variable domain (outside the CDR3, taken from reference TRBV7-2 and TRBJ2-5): GAGVSQSPSNKVTEKGKDVELRCDPISGHTALYWYRQSLGQGLEFLIYFQGNSAPDKSGLPSDRFSAERTGGSVSTLTIQRTQQEDSAVYLCASSLAGTLQETQYFGPGTRLLVL.

The CDR3 sequence: CASSIKSREFTEAFF. As DNA, the CDR3 is TGTGCCAGTAGTATAAAATCCCGGGAGTTCACTGAAGCTTTCTTT. This sequence joins TRBV19 and TRBJ1-1; no definite D call. The CDR3 extends over 15 amino acids. Germline V lookup: CDR1 LNHDA, CDR2 SQIVND (reference sequence). With 2 bases removed from V and 4 bases from J, the gap between germline ends came to 14 bases.

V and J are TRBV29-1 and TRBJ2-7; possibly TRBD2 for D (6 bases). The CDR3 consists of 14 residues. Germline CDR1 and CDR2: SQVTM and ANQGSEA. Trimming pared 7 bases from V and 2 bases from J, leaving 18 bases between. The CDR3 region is CSAGSGGIAYEQYF. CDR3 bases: TGCAGCGCAGGGAGTGGGGGGATCGCCTACGAGCAGTACTTC.

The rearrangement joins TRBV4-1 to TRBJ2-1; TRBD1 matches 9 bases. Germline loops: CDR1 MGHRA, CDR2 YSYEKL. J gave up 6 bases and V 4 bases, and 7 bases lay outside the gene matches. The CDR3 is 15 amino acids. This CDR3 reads CASSRGTGLFNEQFF. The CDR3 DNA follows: TGCGCCAGCAGCCGCGGGACAGGGCTTTTCAATGAGCAGTTCTTC.

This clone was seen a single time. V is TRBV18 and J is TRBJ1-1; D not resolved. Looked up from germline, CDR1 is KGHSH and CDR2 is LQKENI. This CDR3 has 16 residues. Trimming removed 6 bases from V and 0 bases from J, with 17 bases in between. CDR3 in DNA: TGTGCCAGCTCCCCGATCAAGGCCACAATGAACACTGAAGCTTTCTTT. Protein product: CASSPIKATMNTEAFF.

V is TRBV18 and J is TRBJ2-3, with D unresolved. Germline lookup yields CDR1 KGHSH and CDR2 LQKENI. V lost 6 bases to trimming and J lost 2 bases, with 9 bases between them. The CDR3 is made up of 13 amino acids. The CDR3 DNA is TGTGCCAGCTCTCAACGCACCACAGATACGCAGTATTTT. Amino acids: CASSQRTTDTQYF.

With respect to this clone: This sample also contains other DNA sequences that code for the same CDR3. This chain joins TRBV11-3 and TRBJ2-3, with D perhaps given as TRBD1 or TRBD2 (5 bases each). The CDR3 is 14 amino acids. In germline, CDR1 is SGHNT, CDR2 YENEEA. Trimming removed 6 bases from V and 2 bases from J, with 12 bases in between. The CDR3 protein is CASSFQGPTDTQYF. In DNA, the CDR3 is TGTGCCAGCAGTTTTCAGGGACCCACAGATACGCAGTATTTT.

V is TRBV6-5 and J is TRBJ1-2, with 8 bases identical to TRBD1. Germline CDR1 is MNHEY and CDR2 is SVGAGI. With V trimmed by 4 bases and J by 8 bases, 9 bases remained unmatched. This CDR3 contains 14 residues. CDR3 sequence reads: CASSSHQGAGGYTF. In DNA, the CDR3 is TGTGCCAGCAGTTCCCATCAGGGGGCGGGAGGCTACACCTTC.

The CDR3 sequence: CASSLYGDIAFF. DNA for the CDR3: TGTGCCAGCAGCTTATACGGGGACATAGCTTTCTTT. V gene TRBV5-4 combines with J gene TRBJ1-1; D perhaps matches TRBD1 (6 bases). V was trimmed by 2 bases and J by 10 bases, leaving 12 bases between them. Germline V gene sequence: CDR1 SGHNT, CDR2 YYREEE (reference sequence). This CDR3 contains 12 residues.

CDR3 nucleotide sequence: TGTGCCAGCTCTCCAGGGGGGGGTTCGACCTACGAGCAGTACTTC. As protein: CASSPGGGSTYEQYF. The chain recombines TRBV18 with TRBJ2-7; D is perhaps TRBD1 or TRBD2 (7 bases each). This CDR3 contains 15 residues. V was clipped by 6 bases and J by 2 bases, with 17 bases between them. Germline V gene sequence: CDR1 KGHSH, CDR2 LQKENI.

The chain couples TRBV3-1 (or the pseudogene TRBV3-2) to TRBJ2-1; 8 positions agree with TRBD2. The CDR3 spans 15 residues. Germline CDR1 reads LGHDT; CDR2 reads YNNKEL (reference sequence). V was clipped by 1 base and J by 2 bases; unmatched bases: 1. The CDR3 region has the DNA TGTGCCAGCAGCCAAGGCGGGGGGCCCTACAATGAGCAGTTCTTC. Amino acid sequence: CASSQGGGPYNEQFF.

The chain's CDR3 is CASSTPGQFNEQFF. The CDR3 bases are TGTGCCAGCAGCACGCCGGGACAGTTCAATGAGCAGTTCTTC. J is TRBJ2-1 and V is TRBV9, with TRBD1 matching over 7 bases. This CDR3 comprises 14 residues. Germline CDR1 is SGDLS and CDR2 is YYNGEE. Trimming at V came to 4 bases and at J to 6 bases, leaving 7 bases not matched to a gene.

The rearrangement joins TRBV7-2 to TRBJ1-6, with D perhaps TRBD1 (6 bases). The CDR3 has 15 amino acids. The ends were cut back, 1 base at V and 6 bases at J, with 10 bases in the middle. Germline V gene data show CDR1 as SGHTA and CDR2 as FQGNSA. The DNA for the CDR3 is TGTGCCAGCAGCTTAGGCGGACAGACTAATTCACCCCTCCACTTT. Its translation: CASSLGGQTNSPLHF.

The CDR3 sequence is CASSKLRDSYEQYF. For the CDR3, the DNA is TGTGCCAGCAGCAAACTCCGGGACAGCTACGAGCAGTACTTC. The chain has TRBV6-6 and TRBJ2-7; the match to TRBD1 covers 7 bases. CDR1 is MNHNY, CDR2 SVGAGI, per germline (reference sequence). This CDR3 contains 14 residues. The ends lost 6 bases at V and 3 bases at J; junction bases unmatched: 8.

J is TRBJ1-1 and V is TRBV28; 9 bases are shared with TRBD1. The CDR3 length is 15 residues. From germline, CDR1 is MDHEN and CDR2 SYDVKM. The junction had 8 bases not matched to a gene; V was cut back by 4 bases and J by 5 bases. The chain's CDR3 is CASSSMGTGTTEAFF. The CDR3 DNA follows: TGTGCCAGCAGTTCTATGGGGACAGGGACAACTGAAGCTTTCTTT.

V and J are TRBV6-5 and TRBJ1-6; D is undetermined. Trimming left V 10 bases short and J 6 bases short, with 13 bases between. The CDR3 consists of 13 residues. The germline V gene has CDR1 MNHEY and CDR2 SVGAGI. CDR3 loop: CATTRRFNSPLHF. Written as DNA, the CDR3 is TGTGCCACCACCCGGAGGTTTAATTCACCCCTCCACTTT.

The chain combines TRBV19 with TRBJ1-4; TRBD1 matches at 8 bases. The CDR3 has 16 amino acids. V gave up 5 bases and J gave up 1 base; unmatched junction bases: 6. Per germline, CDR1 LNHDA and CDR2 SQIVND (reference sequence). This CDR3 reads CASSSGQEGTNEKLFF. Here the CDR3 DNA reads TGTGCCAGTAGTTCGGGACAGGAGGGAACTAATGAAAAACTGTTTTTT.

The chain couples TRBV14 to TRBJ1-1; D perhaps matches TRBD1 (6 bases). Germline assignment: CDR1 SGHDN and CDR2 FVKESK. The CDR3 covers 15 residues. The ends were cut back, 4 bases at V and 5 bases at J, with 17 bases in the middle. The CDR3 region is CASSPVRGYRTEAFF. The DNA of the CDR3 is TGTGCCAGCAGCCCGGTCAGGGGATATAGGACTGAAGCTTTCTTT. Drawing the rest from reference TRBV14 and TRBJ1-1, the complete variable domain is EAGVTQFPSHSVIEKGQTVTLRCDPISGHDNLYWYRRVMGKEIKFLLHFVKESKQDESGMPNNRFLAERTGGTYSTLKVQPAELEDSGVYFCASSPVRGYRTEAFFGQGTRLTVV.

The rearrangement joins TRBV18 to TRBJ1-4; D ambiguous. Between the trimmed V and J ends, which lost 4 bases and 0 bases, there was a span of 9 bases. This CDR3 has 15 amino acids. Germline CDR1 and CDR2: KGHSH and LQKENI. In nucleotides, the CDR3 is TGTGCCAGCTCACGAGGGTATCCAACTAATGAAAAACTGTTTTTT. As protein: CASSRGYPTNEKLFF. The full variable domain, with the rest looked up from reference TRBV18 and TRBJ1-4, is NAGVMQNPRHLVRRRGQEARLRCSPMKGHSHVYWYRQLPEEGLKFMVYLQKENIIDESGMPKERFSAEFPKEGPSILRIQQVVRGDSAAYFCASSRGYPTNEKLFFGSGTQLSVL.

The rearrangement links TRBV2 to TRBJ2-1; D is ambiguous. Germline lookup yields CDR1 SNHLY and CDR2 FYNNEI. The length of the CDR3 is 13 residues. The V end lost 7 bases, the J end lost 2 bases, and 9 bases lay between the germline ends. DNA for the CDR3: TGTGCCAGCACGGCAGTCCCCTACAATGAGCAGTTCTTC. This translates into CASTAVPYNEQFF.

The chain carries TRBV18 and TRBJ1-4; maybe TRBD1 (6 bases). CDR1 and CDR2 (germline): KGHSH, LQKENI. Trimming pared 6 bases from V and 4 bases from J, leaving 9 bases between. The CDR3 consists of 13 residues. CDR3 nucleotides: TGTGCCAGCTCGTTGGACAGTAATGAAAAACTGTTTTTT. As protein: CASSLDSNEKLFF.

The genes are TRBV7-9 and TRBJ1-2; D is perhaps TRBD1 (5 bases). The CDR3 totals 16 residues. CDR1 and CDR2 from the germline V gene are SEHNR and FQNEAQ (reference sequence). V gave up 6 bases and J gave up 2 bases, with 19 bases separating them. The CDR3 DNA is TGTGCCAGCAGTTCATCTTTAGGGGCCTTCAACTATGGCTACACCTTC. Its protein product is CASSSSLGAFNYGYTF.

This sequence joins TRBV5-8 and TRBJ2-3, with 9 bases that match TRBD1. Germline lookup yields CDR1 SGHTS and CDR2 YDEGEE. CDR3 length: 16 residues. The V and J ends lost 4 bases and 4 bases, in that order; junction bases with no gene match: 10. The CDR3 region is CASSPNRGPASDTQYF. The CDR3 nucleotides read TGTGCCAGCAGCCCGAACAGGGGGCCTGCTTCAGATACGCAGTATTTT. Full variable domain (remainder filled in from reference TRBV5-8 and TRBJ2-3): EAGVTQSPTHLIKTRGQQATLRCSPISGHTSVYWYQQALGLGLQFLLWYDEGEERNRGNFPPRFSGRQFPNYSSELNVNALELEDSALYLCASSPNRGPASDTQYFGPGTRLTVL.

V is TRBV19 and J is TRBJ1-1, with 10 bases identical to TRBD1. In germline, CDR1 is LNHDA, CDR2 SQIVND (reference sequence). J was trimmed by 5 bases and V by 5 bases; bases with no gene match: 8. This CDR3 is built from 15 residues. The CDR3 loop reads CASSLGDRGRTEAFF. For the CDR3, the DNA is TGTGCCAGTAGTCTGGGAGACAGGGGGCGGACTGAAGCTTTCTTT.

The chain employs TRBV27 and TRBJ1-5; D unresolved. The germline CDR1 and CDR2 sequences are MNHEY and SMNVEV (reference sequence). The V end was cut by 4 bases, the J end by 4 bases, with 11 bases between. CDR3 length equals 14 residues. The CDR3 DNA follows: TGTGCCAGCAGTTCGTTTGGGCAAAATCAGCCCCAGCATTTT. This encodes CASSSFGQNQPQHF.

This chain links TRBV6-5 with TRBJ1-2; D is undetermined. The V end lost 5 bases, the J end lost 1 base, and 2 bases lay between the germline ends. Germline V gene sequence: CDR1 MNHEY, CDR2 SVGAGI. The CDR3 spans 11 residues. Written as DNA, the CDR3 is TGTGCCAGCAGTATTAACTATGGCTACACCTTC. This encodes CASSINYGYTF.